This TCR beta chain was profiled in a study of shared clonotypes between healthy human individuals. V shed 4 bases and J 5 bases; nucleotides not matched to a gene: 7. Germline values: CDR1 KGHSH, CDR2 LQKENI. The CDR3 sequence is 16 residues long. Sequencing used immunoSEQ multiplex PCR; TCRdb keeps in-frame clones, though not all of them. The table includes some 200,000 clones, 65% to 80% detected once. The TCR was taken from a man between 25 and 39 years old in good health. Sample: memory CD4+ T cells sorted from blood. Subset given: CD45RA-negative fraction. The chain carries TRBV18 and TRBJ2-1; 11 bases map to TRBD2. CDR3 sequence reads: CASSRATSGTNNEQFF. For the CDR3, the DNA is TGTGCCAGCTCACGAGCGACTAGCGGGACAAACAATGAGCAGTTCTTC.